This TCR beta chain is drawn from a study of blood T cell repertoires in COVID-19. At the level of the study: Acute and convalescent COVID-19 specimens originated in the United States, Italy and Spain. In each case, the material was cDNA or gDNA derived from T cells, B-cell-depleted T cells, or PBMCs.

The authors' processing: Reference gene primer amplification gave nucleated cell count estimates. Profiling relied on immunoSEQ multiplex PCR, and the TCRdb table lists in-frame clones only, not all of them. The DNA was the basis for D and trimming; V, J and clone size are from that table. The sample has around 200,000 clones, approximately 87% seen once. In germline, CDR1 is SGHTA, CDR2 FQGNSA. V dropped 5 bases and J dropped 1; count of bases not matched to a gene: 10. CDR3 length: 19 amino acids. V and J are TRBV7-2 and TRBJ2-2; 13 positions agree with TRBD2. This TCR was recovered from a man between 65 and 79 years old with active or convalescent COVID-19. The specimen sequenced was peripheral blood. The CDR3 DNA is TGTGCCAGCAGCGCCACACTAGCGGGGGGGCCTTGGAACACCGGGGAGCTGTTTTTT. This translates into CASSATLAGGPWNTGELFF.